The source of this TCR beta chain is a study of CD8 T cells in Susac syndrome. Sequencing of TCR beta, carried out with a high-throughput approach, was applied to CD8+ and CD4+ T cells from the blood. CDR3 length: 16 residues. V lost 3 bases to trimming and J lost 4 bases, with 17 bases between them. Random hexamers primed reverse transcription of about 0.5 to 1 ug RNA. An immunoSEQ multiplex PCR generated amplified TCR beta CDR3 products spanning 54 Vbeta and 13 Jbeta. TCRdb re-analysed the immunoSEQ multiplex PCR reads in MiXCR, keeping a single row per CDR3 protein. This table has some 200,000 distinct CDR3 sequences, 95% appearing once.

This rearrangement joins TRBV12-3 or TRBV12-4 to TRBJ2-3; the D gene is possibly TRBD2 (6 bases). The sample comprised CD4+ T cells from PBMCs. This clonotype was sampled from a human donor with Susac syndrome. The CDR3 DNA sequence: TGTGCCAGCAGTTTTTCCACTAGCCAAGTTGCAGATACGCAGTATTTT. Amino acids: CASSFSTSQVADTQYF.